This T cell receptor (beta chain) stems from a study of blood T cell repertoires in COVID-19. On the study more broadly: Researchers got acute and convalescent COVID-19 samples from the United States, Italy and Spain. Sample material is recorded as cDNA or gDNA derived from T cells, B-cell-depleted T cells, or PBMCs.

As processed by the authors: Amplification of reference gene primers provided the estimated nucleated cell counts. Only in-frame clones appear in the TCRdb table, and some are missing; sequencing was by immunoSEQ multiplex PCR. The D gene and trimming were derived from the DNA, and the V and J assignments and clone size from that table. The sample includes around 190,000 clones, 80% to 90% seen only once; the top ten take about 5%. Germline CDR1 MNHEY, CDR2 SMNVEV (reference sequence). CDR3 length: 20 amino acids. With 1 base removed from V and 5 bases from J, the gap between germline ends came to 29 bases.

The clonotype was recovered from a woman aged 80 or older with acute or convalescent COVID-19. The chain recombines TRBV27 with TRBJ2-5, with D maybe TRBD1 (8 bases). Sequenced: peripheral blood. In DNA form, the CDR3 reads TGTGCCAGCAGTTTATACGCCCCCCCATTGGACAGGGAGGGCCGGGAGACCCAGTACTTC. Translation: CASSLYAPPLDREGRETQYF.